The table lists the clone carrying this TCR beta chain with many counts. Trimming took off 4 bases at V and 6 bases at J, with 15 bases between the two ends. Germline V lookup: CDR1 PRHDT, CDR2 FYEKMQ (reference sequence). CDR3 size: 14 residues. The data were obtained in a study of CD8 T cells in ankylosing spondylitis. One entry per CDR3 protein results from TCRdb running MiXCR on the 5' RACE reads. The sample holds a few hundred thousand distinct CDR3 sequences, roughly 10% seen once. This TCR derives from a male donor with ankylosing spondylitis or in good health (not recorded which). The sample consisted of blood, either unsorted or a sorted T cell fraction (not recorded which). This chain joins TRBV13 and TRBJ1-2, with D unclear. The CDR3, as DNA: TGTGCCAGCAGCTCGACGGGTCTCTGGGATGGCTACACCTTC. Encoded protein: CASSSTGLWDGYTF.